This record covers a single TCR beta chain. Its antigen is currently unknown. In germline, CDR1 is SGHKS, CDR2 YYEKEE (reference sequence). The V segment lost 3 bases and the J segment 0 bases; nucleotides outside the gene matches: 12. This CDR3 contains 17 residues. The entry originates in a study of post-analysis software for immune sequencing data. Whole-study results and caveats: Higher frequency in patients than in controls was seen for roughly five TRBV segments, with TRBV5-6, TRBV5-1 and TRBV20-1 among them.

Unique molecular identifiers had been added to the TCR beta cDNA libraries. A single record per CDR3 protein comes from TCRdb applying MiXCR to the PCR reads. Among more than 350,000 distinct CDR3 sequences, 30% to 45% were seen once, and the ten largest hold less than 8%. The chain combines TRBV5-5 with TRBJ2-7; TRBD1 matches 7 bases. Sequenced input: blood. This clonotype originated in a girl aged 2-10 years with multiple sclerosis. CDR3 region: CASSWDRSTVYSYEQYF. The CDR3 DNA follows: TGTGCCAGCAGCTGGGACAGAAGTACAGTCTACTCCTACGAGCAGTACTTC.